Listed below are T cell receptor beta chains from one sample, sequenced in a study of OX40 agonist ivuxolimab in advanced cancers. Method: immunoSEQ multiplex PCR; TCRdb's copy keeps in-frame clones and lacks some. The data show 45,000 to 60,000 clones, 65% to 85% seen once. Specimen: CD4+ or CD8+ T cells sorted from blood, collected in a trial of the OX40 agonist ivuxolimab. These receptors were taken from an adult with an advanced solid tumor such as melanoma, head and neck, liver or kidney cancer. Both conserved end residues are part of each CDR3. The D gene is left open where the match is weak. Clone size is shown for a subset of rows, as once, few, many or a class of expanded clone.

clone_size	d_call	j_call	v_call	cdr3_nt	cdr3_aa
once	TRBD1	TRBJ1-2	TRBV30	TGTGCCTGGAGTATGACAGGGAACTATGGCTACACCTTC	CAWSMTGNYGYTF
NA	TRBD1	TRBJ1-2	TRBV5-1	TGCGCCAGCAGCTTCCGGACAGGGGAAGGGTTTGGCTACACCTTC	CASSFRTGEGFGYTF
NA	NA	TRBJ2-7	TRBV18	TGTGCCAGCTCACCCCGGCGGGACACTGAGGGGCAGTACTTC	CASSPRRDTEGQYF
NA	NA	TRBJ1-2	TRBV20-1	TGCAGTGCTAGAGTGGGCCGGGACGGCACCTTC	CSARVGRDGTF
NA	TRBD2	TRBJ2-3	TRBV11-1	TGTGCCAGCAGCCTCACTAGCGGGAGGTCGGATACGCAGTATTTT	CASSLTSGRSDTQYF
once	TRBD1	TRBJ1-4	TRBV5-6	TGTGCCAGCAGCGGAAGGACAGGGGGGGATGATGAAAAACTGTTTTTT	CASSGRTGGDDEKLFF
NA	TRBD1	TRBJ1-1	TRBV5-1	TGCGCCAGCAGCACACCACCCGGACAGGTAGGAGGAACTGAAGCTTTCTTT	CASSTPPGQVGGTEAFF
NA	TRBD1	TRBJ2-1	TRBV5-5	TGTGCCAGCAGCTCCCTCGCAGGGGGCACCTACAATGAGCAGTTCTTC	CASSSLAGGTYNEQFF
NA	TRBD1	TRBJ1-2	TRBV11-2	TGTGCCAGCAGCTTGGCAGGGGGACCTGAGAGTGGCTACACCTTC	CASSLAGGPESGYTF
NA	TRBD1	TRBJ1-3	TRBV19	TGTGCCAGTAGTACCCTCAGGGGGCCCGGAAACACCATATATTTT	CASSTLRGPGNTIYF
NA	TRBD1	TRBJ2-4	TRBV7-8	TGTGCCAGCAGCCTGGACAGGGGAGGCATTCAGTACTTC	CASSLDRGGIQYF
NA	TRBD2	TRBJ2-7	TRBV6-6	TGTGCCAGCAGGTCCACTAGCGGGGGGCTCGCCTACGAGCAGTACTTC	CASRSTSGGLAYEQYF
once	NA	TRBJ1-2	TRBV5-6	TGTGCCAGCAGCTTTGGGTACTATGGCTACACCTTC	CASSFGYYGYTF
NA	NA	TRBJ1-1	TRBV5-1	TGCGCCAGCAGCTTGAACAGGGTGGGCACTGAAGCTTTCTTT	CASSLNRVGTEAFF
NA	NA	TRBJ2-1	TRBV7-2	TGTGCCAGCAGCTTAGCTCCGGCAGGGGTCTACAATGAGCAGTTCTTC	CASSLAPAGVYNEQFF
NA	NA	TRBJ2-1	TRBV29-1	TGCAGCGAGGGGCTCGGCTCCTACAATGAGCAGTTCTTC	CSEGLGSYNEQFF
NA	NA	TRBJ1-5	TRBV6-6	TGTGCCAGCAGTTACGGGAACCAGGGGAATCAGCCCCAGCATTTT	CASSYGNQGNQPQHF
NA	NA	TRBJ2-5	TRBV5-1	TGCGCCAGCAGCTTGGCCCTAGCGCGAGAGACCCAGTACTTC	CASSLALARETQYF
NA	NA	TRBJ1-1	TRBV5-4	TGTGCCAGCAGCTCCGGCCAGCTACCAACTCTAGCTTTCTTT	CASSSGQLPTLAFF
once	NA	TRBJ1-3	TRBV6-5	TGTGCCAGCAGTTACGGAAACACCATATATTTT	CASSYGNTIYF
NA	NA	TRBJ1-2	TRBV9	TGTGCCAGCAGCGGAGAGGGAGGCTACACCTTC	CASSGEGGYTF
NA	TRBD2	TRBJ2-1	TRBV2	TGTGCCAGCAGGAGCGGGAGAGTCTCCTACAATGAGCAGTTCTTC	CASRSGRVSYNEQFF
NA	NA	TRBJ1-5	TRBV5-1	TGCGCCAGCAGCTCCGGGGGAAGGGAGGGTCAGCCCCAGCATTTT	CASSSGGREGQPQHF
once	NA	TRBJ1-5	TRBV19	TGTGCCAGTAGTATTGGTGTAAAGGTGCCCGATCAGCCCCAGCATTTT	CASSIGVKVPDQPQHF
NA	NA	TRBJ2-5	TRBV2	TGTGCCAGCAGTGGGCCCCAGGGAACTCAAGAGACCCAGTACTTC	CASSGPQGTQETQYF
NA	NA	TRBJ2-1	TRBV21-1	TGTGCCAGCAGCAAAGAGGGGGGGTTAGTCAATGAGCAGTTCTTC	CASSKEGGLVNEQFF
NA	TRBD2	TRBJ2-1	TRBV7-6	TGTGCCAGCAGCCCCGGGACTAGCGGGCCGCATGAGCAGTTCTTC	CASSPGTSGPHEQFF
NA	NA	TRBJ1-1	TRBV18	TGTGCCAGCTCCAACCAACCCGATGGCACTGAAGCTTTCTTT	CASSNQPDGTEAFF
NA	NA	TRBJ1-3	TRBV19	TGTGCCAGTAAGGTTGCAGTCAACTCTGGAAACACCATATATTTT	CASKVAVNSGNTIYF